This T cell receptor beta chain was identified in a study of naive and memory T cell subsets. An equimolar mix of two oligonucleotides served as the beta constant-region primer for TRBC1 and TRBC2. Four rounds of PCR amplified the ligated cDNA using nested alpha and beta constant-region primers plus SP2. A 12-nucleotide UMI and the SP2 primer were added to the cDNA 3' end by oligonucleotide ligation. TCRdb reanalysed the UMI-ligation and nested PCR reads using MiXCR and keeps one entry per CDR3 protein. The profile covers 130,000 to 150,000 distinct CDR3 sequences, with under 25% appearing a single time and roughly 0.1% taken by the ten largest. Note on this clonotype: The target antigen is unknown.

General observations from the study: Possibly reflecting memory cells re-expressing CD45RA, a few larger clonotypes occurred in naive repertoires, especially CD8.

From germline, CDR1 is DFQATT and CDR2 SNEGSKA (reference sequence). V gave up 3 bases and J gave up 9 bases; unmatched junction bases: 10. The CDR3 consists of 14 residues. The chain has TRBV20-1 and TRBJ2-1, with 8 bases lining up with TRBD2. The origin of this receptor is a human donor in good health. Sequencing was done on a sample of naive CD4+ T cells from blood. The CDR3: CSASETAGAREQFF. Written as DNA, the CDR3 is TGCAGTGCTAGTGAAACAGCGGGAGCTCGTGAGCAGTTCTTC.